Shown below are 20 T cell receptor beta chains from a single sample sequenced in a study of blood T cell repertoires in COVID-19. The repertoire was sequenced with immunoSEQ multiplex PCR; TCRdb's copy has only in-frame clones and lacks some. In the table there are under 140,000 clones, approximately 67% of which are singletons. The sample consisted of peripheral blood. Receptors were obtained from a woman aged 60 to 75 with acute or convalescent COVID-19.

This clone was picked up a small number of times. In DNA, the CDR3 is TGTGCCAGCAGCGTAGCAAGGGGTGAGGCTGGAAACACCATATATTTT. Protein product: CASSVARGEAGNTIYF. This chain uses TRBV9 with TRBJ1-3; D might be TRBD1 (5 bases). Looked up from germline, CDR1 is SGDLS and CDR2 is YYNGEE. The CDR3 runs 16 residues. V lost 0 bases and J 2 bases, leaving 12 bases between the germline ends.

The sample holds a few counts of this clone. The V and J genes are TRBV6-5 and TRBJ1-4; D is uncertain. CDR1 and CDR2 (germline): MNHEY, SVGAGI. The CDR3 sequence is 11 residues long. V lost 5 bases to trimming and J lost 8 bases, with 6 bases between them. The chain's CDR3 is CASSQQEKLFF. CDR3 nucleotides: TGTGCCAGCAGTCAACAGGAAAAACTGTTTTTT.

In its sample, this clone was seen once. This rearrangement joins TRBV30 to TRBJ1-2; the match to TRBD1 covers 9 bases. Germline V lookup: CDR1 GTSNPN, CDR2 SVGIG (reference sequence). The V segment lost 3 bases and the J segment 6 bases; nucleotides outside the gene matches: 14. The CDR3 is 16 amino acids. The CDR3 loop reads CAWSDPWGQGKNGYTF. DNA of the CDR3: TGTGCCTGGAGCGACCCTTGGGGACAGGGTAAAAATGGCTACACCTTC.

The rearrangement links TRBV9 to TRBJ1-1; the D gene is possibly TRBD1 (5 bases). The CDR3 spans 14 residues. Germline assignment: CDR1 SGDLS and CDR2 YYNGEE. Trimming removed 4 bases at V and 1 base at J, with 11 bases between. DNA for the CDR3: TGTGCCAGCAGCCTCCAGGGAGGGAACACTGAAGCTTTCTTT. Its protein product is CASSLQGGNTEAFF.

This clone was detected a few times. This sequence joins TRBV5-1 and TRBJ2-6; 10 nucleotides align to TRBD2. The ends lost 4 bases at V and 0 bases at J; junction bases unmatched: 7. CDR1 is SGHRS, CDR2 YFSETQ, per germline. CDR3 size: 18 residues. CDR3: CASSKSSGGASGANVLTF. CDR3 bases: TGCGCCAGCAGCAAGTCGAGCGGGGGGGCCTCTGGGGCCAACGTCCTGACTTTC.

The rearrangement links TRBV29-1 to TRBJ2-3; 9 nucleotides agree with TRBD2. CDR1 SQVTM and CDR2 ANQGSEA come from the germline V gene. This CDR3 comprises 17 residues. V lost 6 bases to trimming and J lost 1 base; unmatched junction nucleotides: 14. CDR3 nucleotides: TGCAGCGTCCAAGGGACTAGCCTTCACGCGGGCACAGATACGCAGTATTTT. It codes for CSVQGTSLHAGTDTQYF.

J is TRBJ2-7 and V is TRBV21-1; the table's TRBD2 call for D was not verified on the DNA. TRBV21-1 has pseudogene status. This CDR3 region has 16 residues. CDR3 sequence reads: CASRKPGLAGLNEQYF. The CDR3 DNA is TGTGCCAGCAGGAAACCGGGACTAGCGGGGCTCAACGAGCAGTACTTC.

The V call is TRBV6-1, the J call TRBJ1-4; no clear D. Trimming removed 0 bases at V and 8 bases at J, with 13 bases between. The V gene's germline CDR1 is MNHNS and CDR2 SASEGT. CDR3 size: 15 residues. CDR3 coding DNA: TGTGCCAGCAGTGAAGCAACTACTCCTTCAGAAAAACTGTTTTTT. Its protein is CASSEATTPSEKLFF.

The chain has TRBV7-2 and TRBJ2-5; 9 positions agree with TRBD1. CDR1 is SGHTA and CDR2 is FQGNSA in the germline V gene. The junction had 9 bases not matched to a gene; V was cut back by 5 bases and J by 5 bases. The CDR3 spans 15 residues. The CDR3 is CASSPSGTGSETQYF. CDR3 in DNA: TGTGCCAGCAGCCCTTCCGGGACAGGGAGCGAGACCCAGTACTTC. Together with reference TRBV7-2 and TRBJ2-5, the CDR3 gives the full variable domain: GAGVSQSPSNKVTEKGKDVELRCDPISGHTALYWYRQSLGQGLEFLIYFQGNSAPDKSGLPSDRFSAERTGGSVSTLTIQRTQQEDSAVYLCASSPSGTGSETQYFGPGTRLLVL.

This clone was picked up one time. The CDR3 protein is CASSATGSSYNSPLHF. The CDR3 nucleotides read TGTGCCAGTAGTGCGACAGGGAGCTCCTATAATTCACCCCTCCACTTT. V gene TRBV19 combines with J gene TRBJ1-6; 7 positions agree with TRBD1. The CDR3 extends over 16 amino acids. Germline V lookup: CDR1 LNHDA, CDR2 SQIVND (reference sequence). The V segment lost 5 bases and the J segment 0 bases; nucleotides outside the gene matches: 4.

The gene calls are TRBV7-3 and TRBJ2-2, with D hard to call. Germline loops: CDR1 SGHTA, CDR2 FQGTGA. Between the trimmed V and J ends, which lost 2 bases and 4 bases, there was a span of 11 bases. This CDR3 has 15 amino acids. The DNA of the CDR3 is TGTGCCAGCAGCTTAGGCCCGACGGGCACCGGGGAGCTGTTTTTT. Encoded protein: CASSLGPTGTGELFF.

This clone occurred a few times. The chain couples TRBV7-2 to TRBJ1-5; 7 nucleotides align to TRBD1. The CDR3 spans 13 residues. After removal of 6 bases from V and 8 bases from J, the junction contained 7 bases not matched to a gene. The V gene's germline CDR1 is SGHTA and CDR2 FQGNSA. DNA for the CDR3: TGTGCCAGCAGAATCGGGACAGTAGAGCCCCAGCATTTT. It codes for CASRIGTVEPQHF.

V usage is TRBV6-4 and J usage is TRBJ1-2, with TRBD1 matching 8 bases. The V and J ends lost 5 bases and 0 bases, in that order; junction bases with no gene match: 11. The CDR3 runs to 17 residues. Germline V CDR1 and CDR2: MRHNA, SNTAGT. CDR3 sequence (DNA): TGTGCCAGCAGTAAAACCGGGACAGGAATTACTAACTATGGCTACACCTTC. Translated, it gives CASSKTGTGITNYGYTF.

V usage is TRBV7-3 and J usage is TRBJ2-3, with 11 positions matching TRBD2. V dropped 6 bases and J dropped 2; count of bases not matched to a gene: 4. CDR1 and CDR2 from the germline V gene are SGHTA and FQGTGA. The CDR3 loop spans 15 amino acids. CDR3 sequence reads: CASRLAGGYTDTQYF. The CDR3 nucleotides are TGTGCCAGCAGGCTAGCGGGGGGTTACACAGATACGCAGTATTTT.

The chain's CDR3 is CSVGHSSYNEQFF. The CDR3, as DNA: TGCAGCGTTGGACACAGCTCCTACAATGAGCAGTTCTTC. The chain recombines TRBV29-1 with TRBJ2-1; D not certain. This CDR3 spans 13 amino acids. Germline CDR1 SQVTM, CDR2 ANQGSEA. Between the trimmed V and J ends, which lost 4 bases and 0 bases, there was a span of 7 bases.

This clone was seen a few times. The chain carries TRBV6-5 and TRBJ2-7; tentative D call: TRBD2 (6 bases). The V end was cut by 9 bases, the J end by 0 bases, with 12 bases between. The germline V gene has CDR1 MNHEY and CDR2 SVGAGI. The CDR3 extends over 13 amino acids. The CDR3 sequence: CASSGYGSYEQYF. The CDR3 DNA reads as TGTGCCAGTAGCGGATACGGCTCCTACGAGCAGTACTTC.

The rearrangement links TRBV6-1 to TRBJ2-7, with a tentative D call TRBD1 (5 bases). Between the trimmed V and J ends, which lost 1 base and 2 bases, there was a span of 15 bases. The CDR3 totals 16 residues. Germline V gives CDR1 MNHNS, CDR2 SASEGT. The chain's CDR3 is CASSEGHRSPTYEQYF. As DNA, the CDR3 is TGTGCCAGCAGTGAAGGTCACAGGTCGCCTACCTACGAGCAGTACTTC.

The V call is TRBV10-3, the J call TRBJ2-2, with 10 bases lining up with TRBD2. V dropped 5 bases and J dropped 0; count of bases not matched to a gene: 6. Germline loops: CDR1 ENHRY, CDR2 SYGVKD. The length of the CDR3 is 17 residues. In DNA, the CDR3 is TGTGCCATCAGTATAACTAGCGGGACGGCGAACACCGGGGAGCTGTTTTTT. This codes for CAISITSGTANTGELFF.

The chain employs TRBV5-1 and TRBJ1-1, with no clear D. V lost 2 bases and J 0 bases, leaving 14 bases between the germline ends. This CDR3 has 16 amino acids. Per the germline V gene, CDR1 is SGHRS and CDR2 is YFSETQ. This CDR3 is CASSFGGFVVNTEAFF. In DNA, the CDR3 is TGCGCCAGCAGCTTCGGAGGGTTTGTGGTGAACACTGAAGCTTTCTTT. Drawing the rest from reference TRBV5-1 and TRBJ1-1, the complete variable domain is KAGVTQTPRYLIKTRGQQVTLSCSPISGHRSVSWYQQTPGQGLQFLFEYFSETQRNKGNFPGRFSGRQFSNSRSEMNVSTLELGDSALYLCASSFGGFVVNTEAFFGQGTRLTVV.

This chain connects TRBV6-2 or TRBV6-3 to TRBJ2-3; 7 nucleotides match TRBD1. CDR3 length equals 15 residues. CDR1 is MNHEY and CDR2 is SVGEGT in the germline V gene. J lost 2 bases, V lost 5 bases, and 7 bases had no gene match. The CDR3 bases are TGTGCCAGCAGTCTACAGGGGCCAATCACAGATACGCAGTATTTT. Protein product: CASSLQGPITDTQYF.